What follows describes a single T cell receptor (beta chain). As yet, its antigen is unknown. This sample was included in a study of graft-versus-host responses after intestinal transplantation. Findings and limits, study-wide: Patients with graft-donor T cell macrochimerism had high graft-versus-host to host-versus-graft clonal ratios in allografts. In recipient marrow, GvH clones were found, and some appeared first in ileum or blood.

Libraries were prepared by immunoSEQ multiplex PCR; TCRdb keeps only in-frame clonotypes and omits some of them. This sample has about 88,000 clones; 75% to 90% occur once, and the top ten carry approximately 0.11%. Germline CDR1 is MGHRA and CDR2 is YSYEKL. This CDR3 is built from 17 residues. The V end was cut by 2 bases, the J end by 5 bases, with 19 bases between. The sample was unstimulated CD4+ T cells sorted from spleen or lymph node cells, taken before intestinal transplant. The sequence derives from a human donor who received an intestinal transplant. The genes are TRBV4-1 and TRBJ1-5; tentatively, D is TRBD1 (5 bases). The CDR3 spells CASSQPVGGERDQPQHF. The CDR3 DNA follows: TGCGCCAGCAGCCAACCGGTGGGAGGGGAACGTGATCAGCCCCAGCATTTT.